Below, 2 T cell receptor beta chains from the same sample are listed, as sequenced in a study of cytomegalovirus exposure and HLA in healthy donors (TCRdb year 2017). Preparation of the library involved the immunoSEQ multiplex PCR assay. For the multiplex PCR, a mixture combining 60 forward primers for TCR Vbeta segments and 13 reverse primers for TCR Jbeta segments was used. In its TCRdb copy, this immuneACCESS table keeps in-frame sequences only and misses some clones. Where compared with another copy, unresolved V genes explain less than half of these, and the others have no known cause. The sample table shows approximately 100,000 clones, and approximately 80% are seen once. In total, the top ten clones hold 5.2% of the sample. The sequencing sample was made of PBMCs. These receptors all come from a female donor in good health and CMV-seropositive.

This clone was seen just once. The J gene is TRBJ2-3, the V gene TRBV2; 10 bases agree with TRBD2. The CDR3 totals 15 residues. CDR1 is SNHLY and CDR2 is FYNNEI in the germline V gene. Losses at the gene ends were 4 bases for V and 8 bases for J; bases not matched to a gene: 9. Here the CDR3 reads CASSASSGGRVTQYF. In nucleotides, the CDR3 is TGTGCCAGCAGTGCTTCTAGCGGGGGCCGGGTTACGCAGTATTTT.

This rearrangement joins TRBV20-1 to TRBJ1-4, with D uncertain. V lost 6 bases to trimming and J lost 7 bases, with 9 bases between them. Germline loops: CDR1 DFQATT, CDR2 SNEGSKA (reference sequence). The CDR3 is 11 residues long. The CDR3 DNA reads TGCAGTGCCCTTGGAGGTGAAAAACTGTTTTTT. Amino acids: CSALGGEKLFF.